This TCR beta chain was profiled in a study of blood T cell repertoires in COVID-19. TCRdb keeps only in-frame clones here, not all; method: immunoSEQ multiplex PCR. The sample consists of about 480,000 clones, about 88% of them appearing once. The junction had 7 bases not matched to a gene; V was cut back by 5 bases and J by 4 bases. The germline V gene encodes CDR1 MNHEY and CDR2 SMNVEV (reference sequence). There are 14 residues in the CDR3. The rearrangement uses TRBV27 and TRBJ1-2, with 7 bases aligning to TRBD1. The sample consisted of PBMCs or T cells enriched from blood (not recorded which). The TCR was taken from a woman in her sixties or seventies who had recovered from COVID-19. As DNA, the CDR3 is TGTGCCAGCAGTCCTCTCGGGGACAGCTATGGCTACACCTTC. Translation gives CASSPLGDSYGYTF.